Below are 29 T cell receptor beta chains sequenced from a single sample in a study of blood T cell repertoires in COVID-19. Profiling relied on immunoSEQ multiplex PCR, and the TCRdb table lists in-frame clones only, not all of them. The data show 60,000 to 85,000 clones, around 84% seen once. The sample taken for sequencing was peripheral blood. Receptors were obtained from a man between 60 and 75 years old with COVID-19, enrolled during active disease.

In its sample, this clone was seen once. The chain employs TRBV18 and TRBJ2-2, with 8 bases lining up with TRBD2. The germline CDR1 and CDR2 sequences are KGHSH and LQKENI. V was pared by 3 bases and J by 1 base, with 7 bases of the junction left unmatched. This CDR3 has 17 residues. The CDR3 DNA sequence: TGTGCCAGCTCACCCTCTTCTACTAGCGGGAACACCGGGGAGCTGTTTTTT. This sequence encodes CASSPSSTSGNTGELFF.

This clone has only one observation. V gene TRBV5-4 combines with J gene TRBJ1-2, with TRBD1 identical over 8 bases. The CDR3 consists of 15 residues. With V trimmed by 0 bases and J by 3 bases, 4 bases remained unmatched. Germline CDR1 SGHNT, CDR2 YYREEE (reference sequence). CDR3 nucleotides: TGTGCCAGCAGCTTGGTCCAGGGGGCCTACTATGGCTACACCTTC. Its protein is CASSLVQGAYYGYTF.

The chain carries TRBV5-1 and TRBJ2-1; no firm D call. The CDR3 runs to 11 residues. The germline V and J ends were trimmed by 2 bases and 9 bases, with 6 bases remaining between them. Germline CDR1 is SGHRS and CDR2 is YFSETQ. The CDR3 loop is CASSFNSEQFF. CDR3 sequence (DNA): TGCGCCAGCAGCTTTAATAGTGAGCAGTTCTTC.

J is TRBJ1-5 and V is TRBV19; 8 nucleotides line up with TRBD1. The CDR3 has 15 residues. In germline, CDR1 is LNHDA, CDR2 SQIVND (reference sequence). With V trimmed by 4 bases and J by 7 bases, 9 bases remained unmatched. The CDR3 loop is CASSTGQGAFQPQHF. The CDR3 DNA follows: TGTGCCAGTAGTACCGGACAGGGCGCTTTCCAGCCCCAGCATTTT. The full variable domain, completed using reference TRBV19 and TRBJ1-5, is DGGITQSPKYLFRKEGQNVTLSCEQNLNHDAMYWYRQDPGQGLRLIYYSQIVNDFQKGDIAEGYSVSREKKESFPLTVTSAQKNPTAFYLCASSTGQGAFQPQHFGDGTRLSIL.

CDR3 sequence: CASRPPIRRGPGELFF. The CDR3 region has the DNA TGCGCCAGCAGACCACCCATCCGGCGGGGCCCCGGGGAGCTGTTTTTT. The chain uses TRBV4-1 and TRBJ2-2; D is possibly TRBD2 (6 bases). Trimming took off 6 bases at V and 6 bases at J, with 20 bases between the two ends. The CDR3 consists of 16 residues. Germline V lookup: CDR1 MGHRA, CDR2 YSYEKL.

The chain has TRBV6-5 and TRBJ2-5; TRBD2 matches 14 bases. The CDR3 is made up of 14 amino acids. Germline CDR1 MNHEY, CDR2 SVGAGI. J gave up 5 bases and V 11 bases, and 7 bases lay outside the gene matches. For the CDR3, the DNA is TGTGCCGGATCGGGACTAGCGGGGGCTGAGACCCAGTACTTC. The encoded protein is CAGSGLAGAETQYF.

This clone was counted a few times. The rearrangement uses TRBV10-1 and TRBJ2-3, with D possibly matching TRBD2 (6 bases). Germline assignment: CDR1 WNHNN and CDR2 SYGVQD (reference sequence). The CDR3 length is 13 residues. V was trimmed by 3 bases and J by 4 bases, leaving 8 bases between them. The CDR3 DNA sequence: TGCGCCAGCAGTGACTCGGGAGCAGATACGCAGTATTTT. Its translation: CASSDSGADTQYF.

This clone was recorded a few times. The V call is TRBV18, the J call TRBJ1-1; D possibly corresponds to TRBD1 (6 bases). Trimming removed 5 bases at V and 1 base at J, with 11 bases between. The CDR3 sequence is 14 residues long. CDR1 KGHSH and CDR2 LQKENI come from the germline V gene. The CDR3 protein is CASSTTTGNTEAFF. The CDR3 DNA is TGTGCCAGCTCAACGACGACAGGGAACACTGAAGCTTTCTTT.

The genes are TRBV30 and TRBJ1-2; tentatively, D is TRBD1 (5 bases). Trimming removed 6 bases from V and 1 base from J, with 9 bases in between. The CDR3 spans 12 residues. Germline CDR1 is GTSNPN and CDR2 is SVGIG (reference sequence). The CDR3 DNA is TGTGCCTGCCCGGGGGGTAACTATGGCTACACCTTC. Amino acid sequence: CACPGGNYGYTF.

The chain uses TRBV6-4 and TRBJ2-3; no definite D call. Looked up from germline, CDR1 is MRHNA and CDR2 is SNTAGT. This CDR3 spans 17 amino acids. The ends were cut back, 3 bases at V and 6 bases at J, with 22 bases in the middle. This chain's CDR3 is CASSEPEIPRHGDTQYF. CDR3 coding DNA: TGTGCCAGCAGTGAACCTGAGATTCCCCGCCACGGGGATACGCAGTATTTT.

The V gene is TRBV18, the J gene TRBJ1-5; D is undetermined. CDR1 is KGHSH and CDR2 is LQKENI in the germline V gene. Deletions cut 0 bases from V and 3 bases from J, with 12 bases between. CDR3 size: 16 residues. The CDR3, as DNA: TGTGCCAGCTCACCACCGGGCGAAACAGTCAATCAGCCCCAGCATTTT. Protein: CASSPPGETVNQPQHF. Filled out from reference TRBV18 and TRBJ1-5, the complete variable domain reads NAGVMQNPRHLVRRRGQEARLRCSPMKGHSHVYWYRQLPEEGLKFMVYLQKENIIDESGMPKERFSAEFPKEGPSILRIQQVVRGDSAAYFCASSPPGETVNQPQHFGDGTRLSIL.

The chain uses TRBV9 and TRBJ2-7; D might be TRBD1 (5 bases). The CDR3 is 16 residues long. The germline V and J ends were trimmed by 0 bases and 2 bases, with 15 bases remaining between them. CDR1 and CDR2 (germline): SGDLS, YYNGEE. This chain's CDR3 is CASSVGQGSTTYEQYF. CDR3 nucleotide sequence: TGTGCCAGCAGCGTAGGTCAGGGTTCTACCACCTACGAGCAGTACTTC.

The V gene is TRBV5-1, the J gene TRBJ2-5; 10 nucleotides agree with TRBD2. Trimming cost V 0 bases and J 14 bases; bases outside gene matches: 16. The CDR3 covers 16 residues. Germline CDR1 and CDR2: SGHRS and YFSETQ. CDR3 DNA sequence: TGCGCCAGCAGCTTGGCCGAGAGGACTAGCGGTCCGGATTCCTACTTC. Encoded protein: CASSLAERTSGPDSYF.

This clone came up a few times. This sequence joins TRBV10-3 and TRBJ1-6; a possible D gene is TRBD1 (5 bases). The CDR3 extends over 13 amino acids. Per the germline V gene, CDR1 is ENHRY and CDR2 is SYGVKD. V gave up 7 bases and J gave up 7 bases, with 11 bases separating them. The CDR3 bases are TGTGCCATCATGGACACTGCAAATTCACCCCTCCACTTT. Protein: CAIMDTANSPLHF.

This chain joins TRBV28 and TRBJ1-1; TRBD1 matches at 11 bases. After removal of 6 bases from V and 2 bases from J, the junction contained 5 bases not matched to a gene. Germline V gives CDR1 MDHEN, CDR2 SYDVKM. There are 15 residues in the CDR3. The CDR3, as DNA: TGTGCCAGCAGCCCCGGACAGGGGGCAAACACTGAAGCTTTCTTT. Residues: CASSPGQGANTEAFF.

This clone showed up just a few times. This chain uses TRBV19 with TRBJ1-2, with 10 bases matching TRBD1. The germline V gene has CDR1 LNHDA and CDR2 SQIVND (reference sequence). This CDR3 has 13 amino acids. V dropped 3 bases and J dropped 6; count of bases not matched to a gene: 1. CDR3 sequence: CASSIGTGDGYTF. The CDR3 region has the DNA TGTGCCAGTAGTATCGGGACAGGGGATGGCTACACCTTC. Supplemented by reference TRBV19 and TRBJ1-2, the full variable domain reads DGGITQSPKYLFRKEGQNVTLSCEQNLNHDAMYWYRQDPGQGLRLIYYSQIVNDFQKGDIAEGYSVSREKKESFPLTVTSAQKNPTAFYLCASSIGTGDGYTFGSGTRLTVV.

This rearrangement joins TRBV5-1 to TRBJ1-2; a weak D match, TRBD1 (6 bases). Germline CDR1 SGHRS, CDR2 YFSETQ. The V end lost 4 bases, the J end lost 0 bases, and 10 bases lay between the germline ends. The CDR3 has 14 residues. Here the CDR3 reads CASSMDSSNYGYTF. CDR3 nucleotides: TGCGCCAGCAGCATGGACAGCTCTAACTATGGCTACACCTTC.

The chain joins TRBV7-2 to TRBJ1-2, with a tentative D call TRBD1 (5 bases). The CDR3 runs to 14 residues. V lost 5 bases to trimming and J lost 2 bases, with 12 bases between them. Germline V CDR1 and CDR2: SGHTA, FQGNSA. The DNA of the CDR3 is TGTGCCAGCAGCCCCTCAGGGCGGAACTATGGCTACACCTTC. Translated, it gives CASSPSGRNYGYTF.

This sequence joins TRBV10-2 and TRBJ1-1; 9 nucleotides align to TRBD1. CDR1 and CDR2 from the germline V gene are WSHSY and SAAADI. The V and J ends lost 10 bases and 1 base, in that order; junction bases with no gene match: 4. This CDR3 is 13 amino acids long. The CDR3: CAIVDRGNTEAFF. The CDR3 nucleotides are TGCGCCATCGTGGACAGGGGGAACACTGAAGCTTTCTTT.

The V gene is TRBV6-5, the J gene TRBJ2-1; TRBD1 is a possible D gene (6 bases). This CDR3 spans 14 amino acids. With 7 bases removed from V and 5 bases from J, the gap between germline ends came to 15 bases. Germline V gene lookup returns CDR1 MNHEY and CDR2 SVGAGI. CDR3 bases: TGTGCCAGCATCGACGGCAGGGGTAACAATGAGCAGTTCTTC. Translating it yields CASIDGRGNNEQFF.

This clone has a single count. Written as DNA, the CDR3 is TGTGCCTGGAGTAATAAGGGACTTAACACCGGGGAGCTGTTTTTT. It yields the protein CAWSNKGLNTGELFF. The chain employs TRBV30 and TRBJ2-2, with D tentatively TRBD2 (6 bases). CDR3 size: 15 residues. Deletions cut 2 bases from V and 2 bases from J, with 12 bases between. CDR1 GTSNPN and CDR2 SVGIG come from the germline V gene (reference sequence).

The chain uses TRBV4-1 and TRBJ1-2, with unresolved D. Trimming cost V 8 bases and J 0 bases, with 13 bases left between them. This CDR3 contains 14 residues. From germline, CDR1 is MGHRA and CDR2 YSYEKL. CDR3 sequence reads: CASGSGLPNYGYTF. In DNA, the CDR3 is TGCGCCAGCGGGAGCGGACTCCCTAACTATGGCTACACCTTC.

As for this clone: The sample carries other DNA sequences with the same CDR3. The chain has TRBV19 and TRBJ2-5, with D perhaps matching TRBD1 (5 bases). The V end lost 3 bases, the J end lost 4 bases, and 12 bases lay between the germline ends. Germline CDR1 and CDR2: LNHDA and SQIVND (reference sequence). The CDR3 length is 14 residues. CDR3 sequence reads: CASSIDSGSETQYF. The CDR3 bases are TGTGCCAGTAGTATCGATTCAGGGTCAGAGACCCAGTACTTC. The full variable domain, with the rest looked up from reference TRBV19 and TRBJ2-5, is DGGITQSPKYLFRKEGQNVTLSCEQNLNHDAMYWYRQDPGQGLRLIYYSQIVNDFQKGDIAEGYSVSREKKESFPLTVTSAQKNPTAFYLCASSIDSGSETQYFGPGTRLLVL.

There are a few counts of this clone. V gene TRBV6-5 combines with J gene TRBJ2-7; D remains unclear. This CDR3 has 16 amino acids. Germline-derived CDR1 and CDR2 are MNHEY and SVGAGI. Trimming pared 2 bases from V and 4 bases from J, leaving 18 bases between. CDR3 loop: CASSYGQPPVLYEQYF. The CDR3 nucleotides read TGTGCCAGCAGTTACGGGCAGCCACCGGTTTTGTACGAGCAGTACTTC.

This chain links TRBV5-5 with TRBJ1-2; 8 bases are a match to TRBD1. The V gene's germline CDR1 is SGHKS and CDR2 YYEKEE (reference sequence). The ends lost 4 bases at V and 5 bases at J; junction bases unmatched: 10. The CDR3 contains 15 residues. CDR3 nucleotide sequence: TGTGCCAGCAGCCTAGGGCAGGGGGCTTGGTATGGCTACACCTTC. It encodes CASSLGQGAWYGYTF.

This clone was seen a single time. For the CDR3, the DNA is TGTGCCTGGAGGACTAGCGGGGGCCGGGGGGAGACCCAGTACTTC. It specifies CAWRTSGGRGETQYF. The V and J genes are TRBV30 and TRBJ2-5; 12 positions agree with TRBD2. The CDR3 covers 15 residues. The V segment lost 3 bases and the J segment 5 bases; nucleotides outside the gene matches: 7. CDR1 is GTSNPN, CDR2 SVGIG, per germline (reference sequence).

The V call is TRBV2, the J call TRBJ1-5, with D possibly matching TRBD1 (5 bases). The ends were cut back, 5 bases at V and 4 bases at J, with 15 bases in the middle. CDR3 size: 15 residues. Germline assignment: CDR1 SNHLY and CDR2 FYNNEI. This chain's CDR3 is CASSLLGVENQPQHF. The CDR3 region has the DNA TGTGCCAGCAGTCTCTTAGGGGTTGAGAATCAGCCCCAGCATTTT.

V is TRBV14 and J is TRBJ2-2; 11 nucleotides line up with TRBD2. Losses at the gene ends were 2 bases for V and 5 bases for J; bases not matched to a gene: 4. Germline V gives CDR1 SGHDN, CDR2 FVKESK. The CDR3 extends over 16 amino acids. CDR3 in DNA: TGTGCCAGCAGCCAAATGACTAGCGGGGAGACCGGGGAGCTGTTTTTT. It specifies CASSQMTSGETGELFF.

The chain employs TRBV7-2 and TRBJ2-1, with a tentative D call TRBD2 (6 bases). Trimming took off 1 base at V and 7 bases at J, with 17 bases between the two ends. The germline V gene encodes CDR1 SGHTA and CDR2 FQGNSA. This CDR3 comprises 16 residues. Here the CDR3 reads CASSLDSGAGWNEQFF. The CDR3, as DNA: TGTGCCAGCAGCTTAGATAGTGGGGCGGGGTGGAATGAGCAGTTCTTC.